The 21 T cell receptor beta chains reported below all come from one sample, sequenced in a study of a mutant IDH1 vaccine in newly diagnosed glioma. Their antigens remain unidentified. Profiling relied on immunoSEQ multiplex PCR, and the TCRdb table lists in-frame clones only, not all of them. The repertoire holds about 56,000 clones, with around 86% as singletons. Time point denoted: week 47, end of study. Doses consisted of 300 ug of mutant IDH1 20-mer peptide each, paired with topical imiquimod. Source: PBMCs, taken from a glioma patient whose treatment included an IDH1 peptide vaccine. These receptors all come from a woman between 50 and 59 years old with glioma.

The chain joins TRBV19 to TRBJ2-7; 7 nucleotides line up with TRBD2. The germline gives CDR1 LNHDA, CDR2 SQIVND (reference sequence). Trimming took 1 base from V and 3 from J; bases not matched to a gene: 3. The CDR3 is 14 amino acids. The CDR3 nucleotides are TGTGCCAGTAGTATAGGCGGGGGAGGCTACGAGCAGTACTTC. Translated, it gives CASSIGGGGYEQYF.

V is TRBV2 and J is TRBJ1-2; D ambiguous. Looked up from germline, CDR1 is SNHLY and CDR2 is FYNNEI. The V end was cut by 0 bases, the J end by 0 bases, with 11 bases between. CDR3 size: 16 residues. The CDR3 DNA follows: TGTGCCAGCAGTGAAGCGCGGCACTCTGCTAACTATGGCTACACCTTC. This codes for CASSEARHSANYGYTF.

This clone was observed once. The CDR3 protein is CAIDAGHGYTF. The CDR3 DNA reads as TGTGCCATCGACGCAGGGCATGGCTACACCTTC. This chain joins TRBV10-3 and TRBJ1-2, with D tentatively TRBD1 (5 bases). The ends were cut back, 8 bases at V and 6 bases at J, with 10 bases in the middle. This CDR3 contains 11 residues. Germline assignment: CDR1 ENHRY and CDR2 SYGVKD.

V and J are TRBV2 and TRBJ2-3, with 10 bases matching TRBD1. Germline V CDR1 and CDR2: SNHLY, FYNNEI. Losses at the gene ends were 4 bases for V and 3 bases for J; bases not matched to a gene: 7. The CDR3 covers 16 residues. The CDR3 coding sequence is TGTGCCAGCAGTGCGCGACAGGGGGCAGCGACAGATACGCAGTATTTT. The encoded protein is CASSARQGAATDTQYF.

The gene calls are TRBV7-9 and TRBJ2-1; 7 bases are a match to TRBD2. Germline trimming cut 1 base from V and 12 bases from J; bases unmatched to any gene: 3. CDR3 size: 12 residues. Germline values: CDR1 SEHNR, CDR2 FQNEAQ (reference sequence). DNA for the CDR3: TGTGCCAGCAGCTTAGGGGGCGGGGGGCAGTTCTTC. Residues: CASSLGGGGQFF.

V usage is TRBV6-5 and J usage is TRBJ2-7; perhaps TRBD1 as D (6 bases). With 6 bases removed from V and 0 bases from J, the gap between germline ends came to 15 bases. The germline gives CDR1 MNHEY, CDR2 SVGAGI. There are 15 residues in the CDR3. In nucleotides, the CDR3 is TGTGCCAGCAGAACCACAGGGATTAGCTCCTACGAGCAGTACTTC. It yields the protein CASRTTGISSYEQYF.

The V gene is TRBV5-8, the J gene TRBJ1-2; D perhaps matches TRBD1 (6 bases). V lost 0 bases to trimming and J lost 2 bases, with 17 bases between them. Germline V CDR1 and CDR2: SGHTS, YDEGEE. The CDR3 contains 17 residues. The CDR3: CASSLDRRGTYNYGYTF. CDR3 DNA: TGTGCCAGCAGCTTGGATCGTCGTGGGACATACAACTATGGCTACACCTTC.

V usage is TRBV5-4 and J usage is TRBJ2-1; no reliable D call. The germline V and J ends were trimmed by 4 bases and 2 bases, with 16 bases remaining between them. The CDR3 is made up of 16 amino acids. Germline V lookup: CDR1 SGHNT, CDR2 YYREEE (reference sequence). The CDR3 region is CASSAESYSTYNEQFF. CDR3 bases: TGTGCCAGCAGCGCGGAGAGCTATTCAACCTACAATGAGCAGTTCTTC.

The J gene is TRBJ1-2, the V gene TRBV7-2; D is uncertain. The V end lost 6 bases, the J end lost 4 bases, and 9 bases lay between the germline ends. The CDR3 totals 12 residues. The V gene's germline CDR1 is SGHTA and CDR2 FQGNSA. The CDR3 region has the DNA TGTGCCAGCAGTCCAGGTCTCTATGGCTACACCTTC. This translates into CASSPGLYGYTF. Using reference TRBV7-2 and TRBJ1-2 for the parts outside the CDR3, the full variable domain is GAGVSQSPSNKVTEKGKDVELRCDPISGHTALYWYRQSLGQGLEFLIYFQGNSAPDKSGLPSDRFSAERTGGSVSTLTIQRTQQEDSAVYLCASSPGLYGYTFGSGTRLTVV.

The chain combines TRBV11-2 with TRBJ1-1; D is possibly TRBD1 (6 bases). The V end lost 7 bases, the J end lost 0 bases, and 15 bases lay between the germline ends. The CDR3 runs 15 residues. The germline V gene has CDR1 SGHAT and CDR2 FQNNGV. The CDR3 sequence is CASTYNRAMNTEAFF. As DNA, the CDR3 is TGTGCCAGCACCTATAACAGGGCTATGAACACTGAAGCTTTCTTT.

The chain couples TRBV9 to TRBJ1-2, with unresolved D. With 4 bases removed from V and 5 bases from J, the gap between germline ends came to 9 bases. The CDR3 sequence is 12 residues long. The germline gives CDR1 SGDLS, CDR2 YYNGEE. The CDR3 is CASSSREYGYTF. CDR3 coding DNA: TGTGCCAGCAGCTCCCGGGAGTATGGCTACACCTTC.

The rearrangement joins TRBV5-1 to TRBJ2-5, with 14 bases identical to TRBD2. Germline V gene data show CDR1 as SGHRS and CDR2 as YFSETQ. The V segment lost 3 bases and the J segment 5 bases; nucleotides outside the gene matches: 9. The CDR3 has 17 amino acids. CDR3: CASSSGLAGVTGETQYF. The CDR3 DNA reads TGCGCCAGCAGCTCGGGACTAGCGGGAGTAACGGGGGAGACCCAGTACTTC.

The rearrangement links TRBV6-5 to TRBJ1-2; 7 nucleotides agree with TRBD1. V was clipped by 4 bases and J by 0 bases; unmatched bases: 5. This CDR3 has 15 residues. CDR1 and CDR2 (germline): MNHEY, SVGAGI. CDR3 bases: TGTGCCAGCAGTTCCCCCGGGACAGCTAACTATGGCTACACCTTC. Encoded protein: CASSSPGTANYGYTF.

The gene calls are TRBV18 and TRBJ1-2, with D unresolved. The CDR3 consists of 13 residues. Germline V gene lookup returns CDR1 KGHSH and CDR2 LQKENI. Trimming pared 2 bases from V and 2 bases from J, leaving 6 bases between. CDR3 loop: CASSPGENYGYTF. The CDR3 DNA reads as TGTGCCAGCTCACCAGGCGAGAACTATGGCTACACCTTC. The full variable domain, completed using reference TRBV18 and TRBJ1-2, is NAGVMQNPRHLVRRRGQEARLRCSPMKGHSHVYWYRQLPEEGLKFMVYLQKENIIDESGMPKERFSAEFPKEGPSILRIQQVVRGDSAAYFCASSPGENYGYTFGSGTRLTVV.

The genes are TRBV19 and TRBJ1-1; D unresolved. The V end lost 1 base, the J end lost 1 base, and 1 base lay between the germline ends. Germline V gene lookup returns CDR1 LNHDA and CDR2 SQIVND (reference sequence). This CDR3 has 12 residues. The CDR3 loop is CASSIGNTEAFF. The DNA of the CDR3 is TGTGCCAGTAGTATAGGGAACACTGAAGCTTTCTTT.

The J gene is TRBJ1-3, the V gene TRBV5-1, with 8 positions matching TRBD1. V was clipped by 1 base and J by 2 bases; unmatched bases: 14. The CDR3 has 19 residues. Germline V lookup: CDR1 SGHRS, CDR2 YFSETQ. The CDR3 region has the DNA TGCGCCAGCAGCTTGCTAGGCAGGGGGCTTAGGTCGACTGGAAACACCATATATTTT. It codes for CASSLLGRGLRSTGNTIYF.

CDR3 sequence (DNA): TGTGCCAGTAGTATAGGAGACAGCAACACTGAAGCTTTCTTT. This gives the protein CASSIGDSNTEAFF. The rearrangement links TRBV19 to TRBJ1-1; weak D call: TRBD1 (5 bases). V lost 1 base to trimming and J lost 2 bases, with 8 bases between them. This CDR3 spans 14 amino acids. CDR1 and CDR2 (germline): LNHDA, SQIVND (reference sequence).

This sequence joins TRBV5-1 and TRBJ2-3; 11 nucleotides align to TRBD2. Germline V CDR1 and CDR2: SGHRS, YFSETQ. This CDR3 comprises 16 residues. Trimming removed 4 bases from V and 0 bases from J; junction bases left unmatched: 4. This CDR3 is CASSLLAGGSTDTQYF. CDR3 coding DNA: TGCGCCAGCAGCCTCTTAGCGGGGGGGAGCACAGATACGCAGTATTTT.

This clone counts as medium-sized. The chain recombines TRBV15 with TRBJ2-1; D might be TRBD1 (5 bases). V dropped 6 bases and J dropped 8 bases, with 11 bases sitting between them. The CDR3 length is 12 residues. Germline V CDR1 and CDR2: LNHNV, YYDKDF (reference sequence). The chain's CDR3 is CATRGLGDEQFF. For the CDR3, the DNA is TGTGCCACCAGGGGGCTAGGGGATGAGCAGTTCTTC.

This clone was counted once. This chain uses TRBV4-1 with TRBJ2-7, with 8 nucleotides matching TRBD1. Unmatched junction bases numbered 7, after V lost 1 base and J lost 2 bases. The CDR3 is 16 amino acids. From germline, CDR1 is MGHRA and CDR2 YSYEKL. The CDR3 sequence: CASSQGGRQGPYEQYF. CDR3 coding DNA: TGCGCCAGCAGCCAAGGAGGGCGACAGGGGCCCTACGAGCAGTACTTC.

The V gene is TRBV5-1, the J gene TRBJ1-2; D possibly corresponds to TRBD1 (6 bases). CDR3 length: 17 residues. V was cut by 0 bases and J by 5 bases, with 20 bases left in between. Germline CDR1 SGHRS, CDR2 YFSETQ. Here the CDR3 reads CASSLGDSGDAVYGYTF. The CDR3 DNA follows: TGCGCCAGCAGCTTGGGGGACTCAGGGGACGCGGTGTATGGCTACACCTTC.